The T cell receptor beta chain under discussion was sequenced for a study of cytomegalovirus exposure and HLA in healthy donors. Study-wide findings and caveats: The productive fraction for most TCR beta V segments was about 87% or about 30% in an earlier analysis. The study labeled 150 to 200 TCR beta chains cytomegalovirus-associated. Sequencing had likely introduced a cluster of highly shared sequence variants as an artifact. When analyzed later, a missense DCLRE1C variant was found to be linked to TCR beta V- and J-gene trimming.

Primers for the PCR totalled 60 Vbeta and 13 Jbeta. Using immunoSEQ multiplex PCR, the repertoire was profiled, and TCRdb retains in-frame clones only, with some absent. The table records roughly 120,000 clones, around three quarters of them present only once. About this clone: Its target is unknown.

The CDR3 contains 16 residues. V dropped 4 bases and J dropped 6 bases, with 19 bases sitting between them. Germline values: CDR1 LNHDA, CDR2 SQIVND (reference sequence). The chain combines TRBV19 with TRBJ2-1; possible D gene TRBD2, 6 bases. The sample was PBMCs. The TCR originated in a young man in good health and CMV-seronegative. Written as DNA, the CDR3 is TGTGCCAGTAGTACAAGGACTACCTTCGGGGGCAATGAGCAGTTCTTC. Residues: CASSTRTTFGGNEQFF. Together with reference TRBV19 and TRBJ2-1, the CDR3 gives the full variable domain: DGGITQSPKYLFRKEGQNVTLSCEQNLNHDAMYWYRQDPGQGLRLIYYSQIVNDFQKGDIAEGYSVSREKKESFPLTVTSAQKNPTAFYLCASSTRTTFGGNEQFFGPGTRLTVL.